This TCR beta chain was found in a study of T cell changes during pregnancy in multiple sclerosis. Data came from immunoSEQ multiplex PCR; TCRdb stores just in-frame clones and leaves some out. The sample lists tens of thousands of clones; over 95% were seen once. Losses at the gene ends were 3 bases for V and 5 bases for J; bases not matched to a gene: 7. The germline CDR1 and CDR2 sequences are SGHNT and YYREEE (reference sequence). This CDR3 has 15 amino acids. The count of this clone is one. The sequenced sample was CD8+ T cells from peripheral blood mononuclear cells, obtained after pregnancy. The chain recombines TRBV5-4 with TRBJ2-3; TRBD1 aligns across 9 bases. This sequence originates from a female donor with multiple sclerosis, enrolled in a pregnancy study. The CDR3 DNA reads as TGTGCCAGCAGCTATTACAGGGGGCTGGAAGATACGCAGTATTTT. It specifies CASSYYRGLEDTQYF. The whole variable domain, remainder taken from reference TRBV5-4 and TRBJ2-3, is ETGVTQSPTHLIKTRGQQVTLRCSSQSGHNTVSWYQQALGQGPQFIFQYYREEENGRGNFPPRFSGLQFPNYSSELNVNALELDDSALYLCASSYYRGLEDTQYFGPGTRLTVL.